This TCR beta chain comes out of a study of CD8+ T cells in alopecia areata. Study as a whole: Treated patients were dosed with oral tofacitinib, taking 5 to 10 mg twice daily.

After isolation, RNA underwent reverse transcription to generate cDNA as the sequencing template. Assay used: immunoSEQ multiplex PCR; TCRdb lists only in-frame clones, some missing. Of about 220,000 clones in the sample, around three fifths were seen once. In the case of this clone: Its antigen is not known.

Notes on the study in general: More clonal than normal scalp was lesional scalp, particularly alopecia totalis/universalis. Patients shared TCRs less clearly than mice did, possibly owing to HLA. Researchers say the link of baseline CD8+ expansion to response remains uncertain, with one nonresponder.

This CDR3 has 10 amino acids. The V gene's germline CDR1 is GTSNPN and CDR2 SVGIG (reference sequence). V lost 8 bases and J lost 5, with 10 bases in between. Sample treatment: oral pan-JAK inhibitor, 5-10 mg twice daily. The input for sequencing was CD4+ T cells sorted from blood, taken at week 4, from a patient treated with tofacitinib. The clonotype originates from a human donor with alopecia areata. The chain uses TRBV30 and TRBJ2-7, with D perhaps matching TRBD2 (7 bases). CDR3 loop: CAGGGHEQYF. In DNA, the CDR3 is TGTGCCGGGGGGGGCCACGAGCAGTACTTC.